This is a list of T cell receptor beta chains from one sample in a study of blood T cell repertoires in COVID-19. Repertoires were generated with immunoSEQ multiplex PCR, while TCRdb's copy carries only in-frame clones and drops some. Of over 300,000 clones in the sample, nearly 90% were seen once. Sequencing used PBMCs or T cells enriched from blood (not recorded which). The receptors were sampled from a woman aged 25-40 years who had recovered from COVID-19. The CDR3 runs from the conserved cysteine through the conserved F or W. Each record gives: clone size, V gene, D gene, J gene, CDR3 DNA, CDR3 protein. D genes are given only for firm matches. Only some rows state a clone size, as once, few, many or a class for expanded clones.

-	TRBV7-2	-	TRBJ1-2	TGTGCCAGCAGCTTCGGGACAAAAGCTAACTATGGCTACACCTTC	CASSFGTKANYGYTF
-	TRBV14	-	TRBJ2-2	TGTGCCAGCAGCCAAGATCTCTGGGCAGGGAAGTCCACCGGGGAGCTGTTTTTT	CASSQDLWAGKSTGELFF
-	TRBV5-1	TRBD1	TRBJ1-2	TGCGCCAGCAGCTTACCCACCGGGACAGGGGGTGACTATGGCTACACCTTC	CASSLPTGTGGDYGYTF
-	TRBV30	TRBD1	TRBJ1-1	TGTGCCTGGAGTATTTGGACAGGTACTCTTCGTGGCACTGAAGCTTTCTTT	CAWSIWTGTLRGTEAFF
-	TRBV25-1	TRBD1	TRBJ1-4	TGTGCCAGCAGTGAGACAGGGCGAGGAGCTGAAAAACTGTTTTTT	CASSETGRGAEKLFF
-	TRBV19	-	TRBJ1-2	TGTGCCAGTAGTATCGACCGGGTCTATGGCTACACCTTC	CASSIDRVYGYTF
-	TRBV10-3	-	TRBJ1-6	TGTGCCATCAGTGGAGTCGGAGGAGGTGGTAATTCACCCCTCCACTTT	CAISGVGGGGNSPLHF
-	TRBV27	-	TRBJ1-1	TGTGCCAGCAGTTACCAGGGAAGGAACACTGAAGCTTTCTTT	CASSYQGRNTEAFF
-	TRBV6-2/TRBV6-3	-	TRBJ1-2	TGTGCCAGCAGTGAGGACATAAACTATGGCTACACCTTC	CASSEDINYGYTF
-	TRBV5-1	-	TRBJ2-6	TGCGCCAGCAGCTTGGTGCAGTCTGGGGCCAACGTCCTGACTTTC	CASSLVQSGANVLTF
-	TRBV4-1	TRBD1	TRBJ1-2	TGCGCCAGCAGCCAAGATGGGTCGGGACAGCCCCCTTGTTTGGGCTACACCTTC	CASSQDGSGQPPCLGYTF
-	TRBV7-2	TRBD1	TRBJ1-6	TGTGCCAGCAGCATAGGGACAGGGAAGAATTCACCCCTCCACTTT	CASSIGTGKNSPLHF
-	TRBV10-3	TRBD1	TRBJ1-6	TGTGCCATCGGTACCGGGACAGGGGATTCACCCCTCCACTTT	CAIGTGTGDSPLHF
-	TRBV5-4	TRBD2	TRBJ2-7	TGTGCCAGCAGCTCGGGGGGGGGCTACGAGCAGTACTTC	CASSSGGGYEQYF
once	TRBV19	-	TRBJ1-1	TGTGCCAGTACCCCCGGCAGGGGTGAAGCTTTCTTT	CASTPGRGEAFF
-	TRBV19	-	TRBJ1-5	TGTGCCAGTTCTACCTTCAAACGGGGAGACAATCAGCCCCAGCATTTT	CASSTFKRGDNQPQHF
-	TRBV5-1	TRBD1	TRBJ1-1	TGCGCCAGCAGCTTGGCAGTTGGGACAGCGTTATTGGACACTGAAGCTTTCTTT	CASSLAVGTALLDTEAFF
-	TRBV6-5	-	TRBJ2-3	TGTGCCAGCAGTTACGTGGCGGGTCCCACAGATACGCAGTATTTT	CASSYVAGPTDTQYF
-	TRBV12-3/TRBV12-4	-	TRBJ1-2	TGTGCCAGCAGGGTGGGGGCTCACTATGGCTACACCTTC	CASRVGAHYGYTF
-	TRBV7-2	-	TRBJ1-4	TGTGCCAGCAGCAAACAGGGAAGCCTCGATGAAAAACTGTTTTTT	CASSKQGSLDEKLFF
-	TRBV30	TRBD1	TRBJ1-1	TGTGCCTGGAGTGCCGGACAGGGGGAAACTGAAGCTTTCTTT	CAWSAGQGETEAFF
-	TRBV9	-	TRBJ1-2	TGTGCCAGCAGCTCAGGGGTCTCGACTTATGGCTACACCTTC	CASSSGVSTYGYTF
-	TRBV27	TRBD1	TRBJ1-2	TGTGCCAGCAGTTCTAACTCATGGGACAGTCGTGACTATGGCTACACCTTC	CASSSNSWDSRDYGYTF
-	TRBV10-3	-	TRBJ1-4	TGTGCCATCACCGGGGGACCCGGTGAAAAACTGTTTTTT	CAITGGPGEKLFF
-	TRBV5-6	TRBD2	TRBJ2-4	TGTGCCAGCAGCCCGGGAGGGGACATTCAGTACTTC	CASSPGGDIQYF
few	TRBV9	-	TRBJ2-3	TGTGCCAGCAGCGTTTCCGGTCGGGGGGCTGATACGCAGTATTTT	CASSVSGRGADTQYF
-	TRBV4-1	-	TRBJ1-1	TGCGCCAGCAGCCAAGGTAGAGGGCAGGACACTGAAGCTTTCTTT	CASSQGRGQDTEAFF
-	TRBV10-1	TRBD2	TRBJ2-3	TGCGCCAGCAGTGCCCTGCTTTTGCTAGCGGGGGGCCTTAGCACAGATACGCAGTATTTT	CASSALLLLAGGLSTDTQYF
-	TRBV5-1	TRBD1	TRBJ1-3	TGCGCCAGCAGCTTGGAACCAGGGGGAGGAAACACCATATATTTT	CASSLEPGGGNTIYF
-	TRBV5-1	TRBD1	TRBJ1-6	TGCGCCAGCAGCTTGGGATCTGGGGACAGGGATTTTTTACCCCTCCACTTT	CASSLGSGDRDFLPLHF
-	TRBV5-1	-	TRBJ2-5	TGCGCCAGCAGCTTGGATGGGACTCGTGAAGAGACCCAGTACTTC	CASSLDGTREETQYF
-	TRBV27	-	TRBJ1-1	TGTGCCAGCAGTTTCGGCACGGGCACTGAAGCTTTCTTT	CASSFGTGTEAFF
-	TRBV29-1	-	TRBJ2-5	TGCAGCGTTAAGGGACTCAAAGAAGAGACCCAGTACTTC	CSVKGLKEETQYF
-	TRBV5-1	-	TRBJ2-7	TGCGCCAGCAGCCTATTGGGGGCCCCGTTCTCCGAGCAGTACTTC	CASSLLGAPFSEQYF
-	TRBV9	-	TRBJ2-2	TGTGCCAGCAGCGTAGTTGCGGCGGAGGGGGAGCTGTTTTTT	CASSVVAAEGELFF
-	TRBV5-4	-	TRBJ1-2	TGTGCCAGCAGCTCTGGCGGTGGCTACACCTTC	CASSSGGGYTF
-	TRBV6-4	-	TRBJ1-5	TGTGCCAGCAGCGCAGTTGGGGGCAGGGGCCAGCCCCAGCATTTT	CASSAVGGRGQPQHF
-	TRBV5-1	TRBD1	TRBJ2-7	TGCGCCAGCAGCTTGGGCCAGGGGGTCGACGAGCAGTACTTC	CASSLGQGVDEQYF
-	TRBV9	TRBD2	TRBJ2-1	TGTGCCAGCAGCCGTTCGGGGGGGCCCGGTGAGCAGTTCTTC	CASSRSGGPGEQFF
-	TRBV4-3	-	TRBJ2-2	TGCGCCAGCAGCCAAGATCGGGGGGCCAACACCGGGGAGCTGTTTTTT	CASSQDRGANTGELFF
once	TRBV5-5	TRBD1	TRBJ1-1	TGTGCCAGCAGCTTGGTGGGGACAGGGGTTACTGAAGCTTTCTTT	CASSLVGTGVTEAFF
-	TRBV7-2	-	TRBJ1-6	TGTGCCAGCATTCCTCTGGGGGGTAGGAGCTCCTATAATTCACCCCTCCACTTT	CASIPLGGRSSYNSPLHF
-	TRBV30	TRBD2	TRBJ2-2	TGTGCCTGTCGACTAGCGGCCAACACCGGGGAGCTGTTTTTT	CACRLAANTGELFF
-	TRBV2	-	TRBJ1-2	TGTGCCAGCAGTGAAGAAATTCGGGGTGACTATGGCTACACCTTC	CASSEEIRGDYGYTF
-	TRBV7-9	TRBD1	TRBJ2-7	TGTGCCAGCAGCACAGGACAGGGGTTCAACGAGCAGTACTTC	CASSTGQGFNEQYF
-	TRBV4-1	-	TRBJ1-5	TGCGCCAGCAGCCAGAGAGCTGACATTCAGCCCCAGCATTTT	CASSQRADIQPQHF
-	TRBV9	-	TRBJ1-1	TGTGCCAGCAGTGCTACGGGGGGGACCACTGAAGCTTTCTTT	CASSATGGTTEAFF
-	TRBV10-2	TRBD1	TRBJ1-2	TGCGCCAGCACCTCGGGACAGGGAGGCTACACCTTC	CASTSGQGGYTF
-	TRBV7-2	TRBD2	TRBJ2-1	TGTGCCAGCAGCTACCGGATAGCGGGGGGGCGGGAATACAATGAGCAGTTCTTC	CASSYRIAGGREYNEQFF
-	TRBV7-3	TRBD1	TRBJ1-1	TGTGCCAGCAGCTTAACTGGACAGGGGGTCACTGAAGCTTTCTTT	CASSLTGQGVTEAFF